A selection of T cell receptor beta chains follows, all from one sample in a study of blood T cell repertoires in COVID-19. Some clones are missing from TCRdb's copy, which holds only in-frame ones; the method was immunoSEQ multiplex PCR. The sample has some 350,000 clones, approximately 86% seen once. The sequenced sample consisted of peripheral blood. The receptors come from a human donor in a cohort sampled during active COVID-19. CDR3s include the opening cysteine and the closing phenylalanine or tryptophan. A D gene is named only where the DNA matches it firmly. Expanded clones are given a class, and other clones once, few, many or no size at all.

>.|TRBV5-1|TRBJ1-4|.
TGCGCCAGCAGCTCAACGACAGGAGGAAATGAAAAACTGTTTTTT
CASSSTTGGNEKLFF
>.|TRBV27|TRBJ2-5|few
TGTGCCAGCAGTCGGTCCGGGGAGACCCAGTACTTC
CASSRSGETQYF
>TRBD2|TRBV7-6|TRBJ2-7|.
TGTGCCAGCCGCAGCCTAGCGGGCCCCTACGAGCAGTACTTC
CASRSLAGPYEQYF
>TRBD1|TRBV29-1|TRBJ1-2|.
TGCAGCGTTGAAGTCCGGGACAGGGGGCTAGAAGGCTACACCTTC
CSVEVRDRGLEGYTF
>TRBD2|TRBV4-2|TRBJ2-3|.
TGTGCCAGCAGCCAAAGTGAGGCGGGGACTAGCGGAGCCACAGATACGCAGTATTTT
CASSQSEAGTSGATDTQYF
>.|TRBV28|TRBJ1-1|.
TGTGCCAGCAGTTTACTAGGCATGAACACTGAAGCTTTCTTT
CASSLLGMNTEAFF
>.|TRBV5-8|TRBJ1-5|.
TGTGCCAGCAGCGGAACAGATCAGCCCCAGCATTTT
CASSGTDQPQHF
>.|TRBV10-3|TRBJ2-1|.
TGTGCCATCAGTGAGTGGGGATTAAGTGACAGGAGCTCCTACAATGAGCAGTTCTTC
CAISEWGLSDRSSYNEQFF
>TRBD2|TRBV5-1|TRBJ2-1|.
TGCGCCAGCAGCTCTTCTAGCGGGAGAACCAATGAGCAGTTCTTC
CASSSSSGRTNEQFF
>TRBD1|TRBV19|TRBJ1-5|.
TGTGCCAGTAGACAGGGGCCTAATCAGCCCCAGCATTTT
CASRQGPNQPQHF
>.|TRBV11-3|TRBJ2-1|.
TGTGCCAGCAGCCTAGGGTCGGGGGGCCTCCCCAATGAGCAGTTCTTC
CASSLGSGGLPNEQFF
>.|TRBV6-4|TRBJ1-2|.
TGTGCCAGCAATATGACAAGTTCCTATGGCTACACCTTC
CASNMTSSYGYTF
>TRBD1|TRBV6-2/TRBV6-3|TRBJ2-7|once
TGTGCCAGCAGTCGACAGGGTAACGAGCAGTACTTC
CASSRQGNEQYF
>.|TRBV14|TRBJ2-7|.
TGTGCCAGCAGCCAAATTGTTAGCTCCTACGAGCAGTACTTC
CASSQIVSSYEQYF
>.|TRBV28|TRBJ1-1|.
TGTGCCAGCAGTTTGGGGGCAGGCACTGAAGCTTTCTTT
CASSLGAGTEAFF
>TRBD2|TRBV5-1|TRBJ2-2|.
TGCGCCAGCAGCTTTGGGCTAGCGGGACACACCGGGGAGCTGTTTTTT
CASSFGLAGHTGELFF
>.|TRBV3-1/TRBV3-2|TRBJ2-5|few
TGTGCCAGCAGCCAAGATCCGAACAAAGAGACCCAGTACTTC
CASSQDPNKETQYF
>TRBD2|TRBV3-1/TRBV3-2|TRBJ2-5|once
TGTGCCAGCAGCCAACCAGCGGGGGGGCCTCGAGAGACCCAGTACTTC
CASSQPAGGPRETQYF
>TRBD1|TRBV19|TRBJ1-1|.
TGTGCCAGTTCCATGACAGGGTTGAACACTGAAGCTTTCTTT
CASSMTGLNTEAFF
>TRBD1|TRBV4-1|TRBJ1-5|once
TGCGCCAGCAGCCAAGAAGTTGGACAGGGGCATCAGCCCCAGCATTTT
CASSQEVGQGHQPQHF
>TRBD2|TRBV6-1|TRBJ2-7|.
TGTGCCAGCAGTGGCCCTCGCGGGGGGGCCTTATTCACCGAGCAGTACTTC
CASSGPRGGALFTEQYF
>.|TRBV11-2|TRBJ2-3|.
TGTGCCAGCAGCTTATTCGGGGCAGATACGCAGTATTTT
CASSLFGADTQYF
>TRBD2|TRBV9|TRBJ2-2|few
TGTGCCAGCAGCGCACCTCTAGCGGGAGGGCCCGGGGAGCTGTTTTTT
CASSAPLAGGPGELFF
>TRBD1|TRBV30|TRBJ1-1|.
TGTGCCTGGAAAGGGGGCGCGGACACTGAAGCTTTCTTT
CAWKGGADTEAFF
>.|TRBV6-5|TRBJ2-5|.
TGTGCCAGCAAGCCCCGTGAGTTTCAAGAGACCCAGTACTTC
CASKPREFQETQYF
>.|TRBV27|TRBJ2-1|.
TGTGCCACCCTCTACAATGAGCAGTTCTTC
CATLYNEQFF
>TRBD2|TRBV27|TRBJ2-7|.
TGTGCCAGCAGTTCGCGGGGGACGTCAACCTACGAGCAGTACTTC
CASSSRGTSTYEQYF
>TRBD2|TRBV4-1|TRBJ2-5|.
TGCGCCAGCAGCCAACCTTGGGGGGGGTACCAAGAGACCCAGTACTTC
CASSQPWGGYQETQYF
>TRBD2|TRBV30|TRBJ2-7|.
TGTGCCCTAAGGGCCGGGACTAGCGGGAGTTTCCACGAGCAGTACTTC
CALRAGTSGSFHEQYF
>.|TRBV28|TRBJ1-5|.
TGTGCCAGCAGTTTCGGGGGTTCGGATCAGCCCCAGCATTTT
CASSFGGSDQPQHF